These 30 T cell receptor beta chains were all obtained from the same sample, sequenced in a study of CD8+ T cells in alopecia areata. RNA extraction was followed by reverse transcription into cDNA, which acted as the sequencing template. The assay was immunoSEQ multiplex PCR, and TCRdb's table has in-frame clones only and misses some. Found here are roughly 120,000 clones, no singletons; the ten largest cover around a fifth. The sample consisted of lesional skin. The receptor set was obtained from a C3H/HeJ mouse with alopecia areata. As its MHC haplotype, the strain has H2-k.

On this clone itself: Gene names and germline match the mouse. The CDR3 is cut off 4 residues early in the read; its end comes from the germline J gene. The chain links TRBV13-3 to TRBJ2-5; 8 bases fit TRBD2. The length of the CDR3 is 14 residues. Germline CDR1 and CDR2: NNHDY and SYVADS. The covered CDR3 bases are TGTGCCAGCAGCACCTCCTGGGGGGAAGAC. Protein: CASSTSWGED. The entire CDR3 protein reads CASSTSWGEDTQYF.

For this clone: Each gene name is a mouse one. Coverage ceases 4 residues before the CDR3 finishes, and the germline J gene fills in the end. The chain recombines TRBV13-1 with TRBJ2-5, with 8 bases identical to TRBD2. The junction had 3 bases not matched to a gene; V was cut back by 0 bases and J by 3 bases. Germline CDR1 NSHNY, CDR2 SYGAGN. The CDR3 is 15 amino acids. CDR3 region: CASSDVAGGQDTQYF. The part of the CDR3 DNA that was read is TGTGCCAGCAGTGATGTGGCTGGGGGGCAAGAC.

This clone was observed a few times. The genes are named according to mouse. The read is 4 residues too short to cover the CDR3 end, so that end is filled in from the germline J gene. The J gene is TRBJ2-3, the V gene TRBV13-2, with D hard to call. Per germline, CDR1 NNHNN and CDR2 SYGAGS (reference sequence). There are 15 residues in the CDR3. Trimming removed 0 bases from V and 0 bases from J, with 8 bases in between. CDR3: CASGDVQNSAETLYF. Incomplete CDR3 DNA: TGTGCCAGCGGTGATGTGCAGAATAGTGCAGAA.

The sample holds a few counts of this clone. All gene names here are mouse names. The CDR3 is cut off 4 residues early in the read; its end comes from the germline J gene. The gene calls are TRBV19 and TRBJ1-1, with a tentative D call TRBD1 (5 bases). Germline V gene sequence: CDR1 FNHDT, CDR2 SITEND (reference sequence). This CDR3 has 12 amino acids. The chain's CDR3 is CASSTQGGEVFF. CDR3 DNA, as far as it was read: TGTGCCAGCAGTACCCAGGGAGGA.

This clone came up a few times. The gene symbols are mouse symbols. The read ends 4 residues before the CDR3 terminus; that terminus is restored from the germline J gene. This sequence joins TRBV1 and TRBJ2-1, with TRBD1 matching over 9 bases. The germline V gene encodes CDR1 NSQYPW and CDR2 LRSPGD (reference sequence). This CDR3 has 15 amino acids. The CDR3 bases that were read are TGCACCTGCAGTGCAACGACAGGGGGGTATCCT. It encodes CTCSATTGGYP. In full, the CDR3 reads CTCSATTGGYPEQFF.

This clone was counted many times. The protein given in TCRdb and the translation of the DNA differ at residue 12, and the sequence presented here derives from the DNA. All gene names here are mouse names. The sequenced fragment ends 3 residues before the CDR3 boundary, so the rest is inferred from the germline J gene. This chain uses TRBV13-3 with TRBJ1-3, with TRBD1 matching over 8 bases. Germline CDR1 is NNHDY and CDR2 is SYVADS. The CDR3 has 15 amino acids. The J segment lost 1 base and the V segment lost 5 bases, leaving 5 bases of the junction unmatched. CDR3 region: CASRPDRGSGNTLYF. The sequenced part of the CDR3 DNA is TGTGCCAGCAGACCCGACAGGGGATCTGGAAATACG.

This clone has a handful of counts. Mouse germline and gene names are used. Read sequence stops 4 residues before the CDR3 end, and the germline J gene provides the missing end. The chain joins TRBV31 to TRBJ1-1; D is unclear. The CDR3 loop spans 12 amino acids. Looked up from germline, CDR1 is GKSSPN and CDR2 is SITVG. CDR3 DNA, as far as it was read: TGTGCCTGGAGTCTAGAACTGGGA. Amino acids: CAWSLELG. The complete CDR3 protein is CAWSLELGEVFF.

In this sample, this clone turned up a few times. Gene names refer to mouse genes. Read coverage stops 4 residues before the CDR3 terminus; the germline J gene supplies the remainder. The gene calls are TRBV16 and TRBJ2-3, with 9 bases that match TRBD2. CDR3 length equals 16 residues. Germline assignment: CDR1 SGHSA and CDR2 FRNQAP. The junction had 5 bases not matched to a gene; V was cut back by 4 bases and J by 0 bases. The CDR3 sequence is CASSSLGGSSAETLYF. The sequenced part of the CDR3 DNA is TGTGCAAGCAGCTCACTGGGGGGTTCTAGTGCAGAA.

This clone has just a few counts. Each gene name is a mouse one. The CDR3 end falls 4 residues outside the read, so it is completed with the germline J gene. This rearrangement joins TRBV3 to TRBJ2-3; D not certain. The CDR3 sequence is 16 residues long. The germline CDR1 and CDR2 sequences are SNHLY and FYNGKV (reference sequence). Trimming pared 0 bases from V and 0 bases from J, leaving 10 bases between. Incomplete CDR3 DNA: TGTGCCAGCAGCTTAGCGCTGCCAACTAGTGCAGAA. This translates into CASSLALPTSAE. Given in full, the CDR3 is CASSLALPTSAETLYF.

With regard to this clone: Germline and genes here are mouse. The CDR3 end lies 4 residues beyond the end of the read and is filled in from the germline J gene. The chain uses TRBV1 and TRBJ2-2; D possibly corresponds to TRBD2 (5 bases). The CDR3 has 15 amino acids. Germline V gene lookup returns CDR1 NSQYPW and CDR2 LRSPGD (reference sequence). V lost 1 base to trimming and J lost 1 base, with 7 bases between them. CDR3 bases read: TGCACCTGCAGTGCAGCTGGGAAAAACACCGGG. It translates to CTCSAAGKNTG. The full CDR3 is CTCSAAGKNTGQLYF.

As regards this clone: The protein in this entry is translated from the DNA; at residue 10 it differs from the protein listed in TCRdb. Genes and germline come from the mouse. The CDR3 is cut off 3 residues early in the read; its end comes from the germline J gene. The chain carries TRBV13-3 and TRBJ1-3, with D perhaps TRBD1 (6 bases). CDR3 length: 13 residues. Germline CDR1 is NNHDY and CDR2 is SYVADS. Trimming took 9 bases from V and 0 from J, leaving 10 bases between them. The part of the CDR3 DNA that was read is TGTGCCATCTCAGGGGATTCTGGAAATACG. This sequence encodes CAISGDSGNT. The whole CDR3 protein reads CAISGDSGNTLYF.

This clone has a handful of counts. Genes and germline come from the mouse. The read terminates 4 residues before the CDR3 end, so the remaining end is supplied by the germline J gene. V and J are TRBV19 and TRBJ2-1; 10 bases agree with TRBD1. Looked up from germline, CDR1 is FNHDT and CDR2 is SITEND (reference sequence). This CDR3 region has 14 residues. The CDR3 loop reads CASSPRTGGAEQFF. The DNA read from the CDR3 is TGTGCCAGCAGTCCTCGGACAGGGGGGGCT.

Concerning this clone: Gene names follow the mouse nomenclature. The chain's CDR3 is CASSIALDRSSYEQYF. The covered CDR3 bases are TGTGCCAGCAGTATAGCTCTGGACAGGAGCTCCTAT. The chain uses TRBV19 and TRBJ2-7; TRBD1 aligns across 7 bases. Sequencing ends 4 residues short of the CDR3 end; the germline J gene provides the rest. CDR3 length: 16 residues. V trimming: 0 bases; J trimming: 0 bases; junction bases outside the gene matches: 6. Germline V gives CDR1 FNHDT, CDR2 SITEND (reference sequence).

Comment on this clone: The junction differs from germline at one of its ends, possibly a read error. Mouse gene names and germline throughout. The read terminates 4 residues before the CDR3 end, so the remaining end is supplied by the germline J gene. V usage is TRBV19 and J usage is TRBJ1-2; 7 bases line up with TRBD1. The germline CDR1 and CDR2 sequences are FNHDT and SITEND (reference sequence). This CDR3 spans 13 amino acids. The CDR3 DNA, read in part, is TGTGTCAGCAGTCTCCGGACAGGCATC. It translates to CVSSLRTGI. The CDR3 as a whole reads CVSSLRTGIDYTF. The variable domain in full, completed from reference TRBV19 and TRBJ1-2, reads GGIITQTPKFLIGQEGQKLTLKCQQNFNHDTMYWYRQDSGKGLRLIYYSITENDLQKGDLSEGYDASREKKSSFSLTVTSAQKNEMAVFLCVSSLRTGIDYTFGSGTRLLVI.

Turning to this clone: Gene names refer to mouse genes. The sequenced fragment ends 4 residues before the CDR3 boundary, so the rest is inferred from the germline J gene. This chain uses TRBV13-1 with TRBJ2-7, with unresolved D. V was shortened by 1 base and J by 3 bases, with 5 bases between the two germline ends. The V gene's germline CDR1 is NSHNY and CDR2 SYGAGN. The CDR3 is 12 amino acids. The CDR3 bases that were read are TGTGCCAGCAGTGATCCAGTCTAT. This sequence encodes CASSDPVY. In full, the CDR3 reads CASSDPVYEQYF.

At least ten counts were recorded for this clone. The listed genes are named as in mouse. The missing CDR3 end, 4 residues past where the read stops, is filled in from the germline J gene. The chain links TRBV13-3 to TRBJ2-5; tentative D call: TRBD2 (6 bases). The CDR3 covers 15 residues. Deletions cut 5 bases from V and 0 bases from J, with 13 bases between. CDR1 NNHDY and CDR2 SYVADS come from the germline V gene. CDR3 amino acids: CASSAPLGNQDTQYF. The part of the CDR3 DNA that was read is TGTGCCAGCAGCGCCCCCCTGGGGAACCAAGAC.

Regarding this clone: Any gene name here is a mouse gene name. The read gets to within 4 residues of the CDR3 end, and the germline J gene fills in the rest. The chain has TRBV13-3 and TRBJ1-1, with 7 positions matching TRBD1. V lost 5 bases and J lost 3; bases outside the gene matches: 4. There are 13 residues in the CDR3. Per the germline V gene, CDR1 is NNHDY and CDR2 is SYVADS. This chain's CDR3 is CASRQTGYTEVFF. CDR3 bases read: TGTGCCAGCAGACAGACAGGGTACACA.

Comments on this clone: All gene names here are mouse names. Sequencing ends 4 residues short of the CDR3 end; the germline J gene provides the rest. The J gene is TRBJ1-4, the V gene TRBV19; 8 bases fit TRBD1. The CDR3 covers 15 residues. J lost 4 bases, V lost 4 bases, and 6 bases had no gene match. Germline values: CDR1 FNHDT, CDR2 SITEND (reference sequence). The CDR3 protein is CASSAPDRDNERLFF. The sequenced part of the CDR3 DNA is TGTGCCAGCAGTGCCCCGGACAGGGACAACGAA.

This clone was counted only a few times. Germline and genes here are mouse. Read coverage stops 4 residues before the CDR3 terminus; the germline J gene supplies the remainder. The chain joins TRBV13-3 to TRBJ2-4, with a possible D match to TRBD1 (5 bases). The V gene lost 7 bases and the J gene lost 0 bases, with 9 bases spanning the gap. Germline CDR1 is NNHDY and CDR2 is SYVADS. There are 13 residues in the CDR3. The CDR3 protein is CASADSSQNTLYF. CDR3 bases read: TGTGCCAGCGCAGACAGTAGTCAAAAC.

This clone was detected a few times. Germline and genes here are mouse. The DNA ends 4 residues before the CDR3 does, and the rest of the CDR3 is filled in from the germline J gene. The chain carries TRBV13-3 and TRBJ2-1, with no clear D. The CDR3 spans 13 residues. With 0 bases removed from V and 6 bases from J, the gap between germline ends came to 7 bases. The germline V gene encodes CDR1 NNHDY and CDR2 SYVADS. The CDR3 DNA, read in part, is TGTGCCAGCAGTGATGCACTCGGTGCT. It yields the protein CASSDALGA. The whole CDR3 protein is CASSDALGAEQFF.

On this clone: The gene symbols are mouse symbols. The CDR3 end lies 4 residues beyond the end of the read and is filled in from the germline J gene. The chain couples TRBV13-1 to TRBJ1-1; 7 nucleotides align to TRBD1. Germline lookup yields CDR1 NSHNY and CDR2 SYGAGN. The length of the CDR3 is 15 residues. The ends lost 1 base at V and 0 bases at J; junction bases unmatched: 3. The covered CDR3 bases are TGTGCCAGCAGTGATATGCAGGGGGCAAACACA. This sequence encodes CASSDMQGANT. The whole CDR3 protein reads CASSDMQGANTEVFF.

For this clone: Any gene name here is a mouse gene name. The read halts 4 residues ahead of the CDR3 end, with the missing end drawn from the germline J gene. The chain recombines TRBV13-3 with TRBJ2-1; 9 nucleotides align to TRBD1. The CDR3 totals 13 residues. Germline CDR1 reads NNHDY; CDR2 reads SYVADS. The J segment lost 4 bases and the V segment lost 9 bases, leaving 5 bases of the junction unmatched. Incomplete CDR3 DNA: TGTGCCACCGGGACAGGGCCTTATGCT. Translated, it gives CATGTGPYA. The entire CDR3 protein is CATGTGPYAEQFF.

About this clone itself: Any gene name here is a mouse gene name. The read halts 4 residues ahead of the CDR3 end, with the missing end drawn from the germline J gene. The chain employs TRBV13-1 and TRBJ1-4; D might be TRBD1 (6 bases). Germline CDR1 and CDR2: NSHNY and SYGAGN. The V end was cut by 5 bases, the J end by 5 bases, with 13 bases between. The CDR3 extends over 14 amino acids. Incomplete CDR3 DNA: TGTGCCAGCAGGGCGGGACAAAAAAACGAA. Its protein is CASRAGQKNE. The full CDR3 reads CASRAGQKNERLFF.

A note on this clone: Germline and genes here are mouse. The CDR3 loop reads CASSDAQKGAEQFF. The CDR3 DNA, read in part, is TGTGCCAGCAGTGACGCCCAAAAGGGGGCT. The chain combines TRBV13-3 with TRBJ2-1, with D perhaps TRBD1 (5 bases). Read coverage stops 4 residues before the CDR3 terminus; the germline J gene supplies the remainder. The CDR3 covers 14 residues. Looked up from germline, CDR1 is NNHDY and CDR2 is SYVADS.

This clone occurred a few times. The DNA translation disagrees with the TCRdb protein at residue 12, so the protein in this description comes from the DNA. Gene names are mouse gene names. The read falls 3 residues short of the CDR3 end, and the missing part is taken from the germline J gene. V gene TRBV13-3 combines with J gene TRBJ1-6, with 8 bases aligning to TRBD1. TRBJ1-6 carries the ORF label, with uncertain function. V lost 1 base and J lost 8; bases outside the gene matches: 5. Germline loops: CDR1 NNHDY, CDR2 SYVADS. The CDR3 extends over 15 amino acids. CDR3 DNA (partial): TGTGCCAGCAGTGATCCGGACAGGGCTGATTCGCCC. It translates to CASSDPDRADSP. The CDR3 in its entirety is CASSDPDRADSPLYF.

With regard to this clone: Germline and genes: mouse. The sequenced fragment ends 4 residues before the CDR3 boundary, so the rest is inferred from the germline J gene. This chain joins TRBV19 and TRBJ2-3; 8 bases line up with TRBD1. The V segment lost 2 bases and the J segment 2 bases; nucleotides outside the gene matches: 4. Germline CDR1 FNHDT, CDR2 SITEND (reference sequence). This CDR3 spans 15 amino acids. CDR3 DNA, as far as it was read: TGTGCCAGCAGTATTCCAGGGGGCGATGCAGAA. Residues: CASSIPGGDAE. The whole CDR3 protein reads CASSIPGGDAETLYF.

About this clone itself: Genes here carry mouse names. The DNA ends 4 residues before the CDR3 does, and the rest of the CDR3 is filled in from the germline J gene. V is TRBV14 and J is TRBJ1-1; 10 bases are a match to TRBD1. The V gene's germline CDR1 is SGHDT and CDR2 FRDEAV. With V trimmed by 0 bases and J by 0 bases, 2 bases remained unmatched. CDR3 size: 16 residues. The chain's CDR3 is CASSFWTGGANTEVFF. The part of the CDR3 DNA that was read is TGTGCCAGCAGTTTCTGGACAGGGGGAGCAAACACA.

This clone has at least ten counts. The gene symbols are mouse symbols. The CDR3 reads CASSGGTKKNTLYF. Incomplete CDR3 DNA: TGTGCCAGCAGTGGCGGGACAAAAAAAAAC. The chain is built from TRBV13-3 and TRBJ2-4; D may be TRBD1 (6 bases). Read sequence stops 4 residues before the CDR3 end, and the germline J gene provides the missing end. Germline-derived CDR1 and CDR2 are NNHDY and SYVADS. The length of the CDR3 is 14 residues.

This clone was observed a few times. Germline and genes here are mouse. Here the CDR3 reads CASSERAGNYAEQFF. The sequenced part of the CDR3 DNA is TGTGCCAGCAGTGAAAGGGCAGGGAACTATGCT. This chain joins TRBV13-3 and TRBJ2-1; a possible D gene is TRBD1 (5 bases). From the germline J gene comes the end of the CDR3, since the read stops 4 residues before it. This CDR3 has 15 residues. V gave up 2 bases and J gave up 1 base, with 10 bases separating them. Germline values: CDR1 NNHDY, CDR2 SYVADS.

This clone was recorded many times. Germline and genes here are mouse. The CDR3 end is not reached by the read, which stops 4 residues before it; the germline J gene fills it in. The V gene is TRBV13-1, the J gene TRBJ1-1; D remains ambiguous. V lost 1 base and J lost 0, with 4 bases in between. In germline, CDR1 is NSHNY, CDR2 SYGAGN. The CDR3 consists of 13 residues. The CDR3 here is CASSDLANTEVFF. CDR3 DNA (partial): TGTGCCAGCAGTGATCTGGCAAACACA.